The 2 T cell receptor beta chains below all came from one sample that was sequenced in a study of long-term antiretroviral therapy in people with HIV. The assay used was immunoSEQ (version v3.0), run at survey level. Assay used: immunoSEQ multiplex PCR; TCRdb lists only in-frame clones, some missing. This table holds some 40,000 clones, around 86% found once. The specimen comprised unsorted PBMCs, sampled 1.5 years after starting antiretroviral therapy. The receptor set was obtained from a man aged 18 to 30 with HIV.

In DNA form, the CDR3 reads TGTGCCAGCAGCATTGAGGGCATGGGGACTGAAGCTTTCTTT. Encoded protein: CASSIEGMGTEAFF. The chain joins TRBV5-4 to TRBJ1-1; the D is unclear. The CDR3 is made up of 14 amino acids. The V gene lost 4 bases and the J gene lost 5 bases, with 15 bases spanning the gap. Germline V gene data show CDR1 as SGHNT and CDR2 as YYREEE (reference sequence).

V gene TRBV4-1 combines with J gene TRBJ1-3; 9 bases are a match to TRBD1. Germline V CDR1 and CDR2: MGHRA, YSYEKL. This CDR3 is 16 amino acids long. With V trimmed by 6 bases and J by 2 bases, 8 bases remained unmatched. CDR3 region: CASRTGDRATGNTIYF. For the CDR3, the DNA is TGCGCCAGCAGGACCGGGGACAGGGCGACTGGAAACACCATATATTTT.